Presented here are 24 T cell receptor beta chains from one specimen sequenced in a study of blood T cell repertoires in COVID-19. Some clones are missing from TCRdb's copy, which holds only in-frame ones; the method was immunoSEQ multiplex PCR. The repertoire has about 350,000 clones, around 90% of them found once; the top ten carry approximately 9.3%. Material: peripheral blood. The receptors stem from a man aged 25 to 40 with COVID-19, enrolled during active disease.

This chain links TRBV10-3 with TRBJ2-2; no firm D call. Germline V gives CDR1 ENHRY, CDR2 SYGVKD. The CDR3 totals 12 residues. The V end lost 9 bases, the J end lost 7 bases, and 12 bases lay between the germline ends. The CDR3 is CAITNTNGELFF. CDR3 coding DNA: TGTGCCATTACCAACACAAACGGGGAGCTGTTTTTT.

At least ten counts were recorded for this clone. As DNA, the CDR3 is TGTGCCAGCAGCGTAGGTGGACTAGCGGGACCTTCGGAGCAGTACTTC. This gives the protein CASSVGGLAGPSEQYF. The chain joins TRBV9 to TRBJ2-7, with 12 bases matching TRBD2. The V segment lost 0 bases and the J segment 7 bases; nucleotides outside the gene matches: 8. Germline CDR1 reads SGDLS; CDR2 reads YYNGEE. The CDR3 runs to 16 residues.

The chain couples TRBV18 to TRBJ2-3; D perhaps matches TRBD2 (6 bases). The CDR3 has 14 residues. V lost 0 bases and J lost 5, with 9 bases in between. Germline V gene data show CDR1 as KGHSH and CDR2 as LQKENI. The CDR3 spells CASSPPEGGDTQYF. The DNA for the CDR3 is TGTGCCAGCTCACCACCGGAGGGAGGAGATACGCAGTATTTT.

The genes are TRBV6-5 and TRBJ2-7, with D tentatively TRBD1 (6 bases). V was pared by 6 bases and J by 7 bases, with 22 bases between. The CDR3 has 15 residues. Germline V gene sequence: CDR1 MNHEY, CDR2 SVGAGI. In DNA form, the CDR3 reads TGTGCCAGCAGCCCCCCCGGGACATCGCTCGGGGAGCAGTACTTC. It specifies CASSPPGTSLGEQYF.

The rearrangement links TRBV5-4 to TRBJ2-1; 8 bases map to TRBD1. Germline assignment: CDR1 SGHNT and CDR2 YYREEE (reference sequence). The CDR3 runs 14 residues. V trimming: 5 bases; J trimming: 7 bases; junction bases outside the gene matches: 8. DNA for the CDR3: TGTGCCAGCAGTGGACAGGGTGGGAGGAATGAGCAGTTCTTC. This encodes CASSGQGGRNEQFF.

This clone was detected once. The gene calls are TRBV30 and TRBJ2-3; D remains unclear. Germline lookup yields CDR1 GTSNPN and CDR2 SVGIG (reference sequence). V lost 8 bases, J lost 2 bases, and 14 bases lay in between. The CDR3 is made up of 13 amino acids. The CDR3 protein is CAAIGRDTDTQYF. CDR3 nucleotide sequence: TGTGCCGCGATTGGGCGAGACACAGATACGCAGTATTTT.

The CDR3 protein is CASSIDRGVEAFF. DNA of the CDR3: TGTGCCAGTAGTATAGATCGGGGAGTTGAAGCTTTCTTT. The J gene is TRBJ1-1, the V gene TRBV19, with unresolved D. This CDR3 contains 13 residues. Germline V CDR1 and CDR2: LNHDA, SQIVND (reference sequence). V lost 0 bases, J lost 7 bases, and 9 bases lay in between.

The V call is TRBV19, the J call TRBJ2-3; 12 positions match TRBD2. CDR1 and CDR2 from the germline V gene are LNHDA and SQIVND (reference sequence). The CDR3 is 17 residues long. Unmatched junction bases numbered 5, after V lost 3 bases and J lost 1 base. CDR3 nucleotide sequence: TGTGCCAGTAGTATTGAACTAGCGGGAGGAGGCACAGATACGCAGTATTTT. It is translated as CASSIELAGGGTDTQYF.

CDR3 protein: CASSLAGALTDTQYF. For the CDR3, the DNA is TGTGCCAGCTCATTAGCGGGGGCTCTCACAGATACGCAGTATTTT. This chain joins TRBV18 and TRBJ2-3; 9 nucleotides line up with TRBD2. The V gene end was trimmed by 5 bases and the J gene end by 2 bases; junction bases not matched to a gene: 5. Germline CDR1 KGHSH, CDR2 LQKENI. The CDR3 consists of 15 residues. Looking up the rest from reference TRBV18 and TRBJ2-3 gives the full variable domain: NAGVMQNPRHLVRRRGQEARLRCSPMKGHSHVYWYRQLPEEGLKFMVYLQKENIIDESGMPKERFSAEFPKEGPSILRIQQVVRGDSAAYFCASSLAGALTDTQYFGPGTRLTVL.

This clone was found a few times. The chain uses TRBV2 and TRBJ2-5; 9 bases match TRBD2. V shed 11 bases, J shed 6 bases, and the junction held 10 bases outside the gene matches. Germline CDR1 is SNHLY and CDR2 is FYNNEI. The length of the CDR3 is 13 residues. DNA for the CDR3: TGTGCCGGACATAGCGGGGGTACGAAGACCCAGTACTTC. Protein sequence: CAGHSGGTKTQYF.

This clone was recorded only once. V and J are TRBV5-4 and TRBJ1-1; maybe TRBD1 (6 bases). Germline V lookup: CDR1 SGHNT, CDR2 YYREEE (reference sequence). V shed 4 bases and J shed 5 bases, with 15 bases lying between them. The length of the CDR3 is 14 residues. CDR3 sequence: CASSPQQGGTEAFF. CDR3 sequence (DNA): TGTGCCAGCAGCCCTCAACAGGGTGGAACTGAAGCTTTCTTT.

The chain joins TRBV11-2 to TRBJ1-3; D not resolved. There are 16 residues in the CDR3. The germline V and J ends were trimmed by 5 bases and 1 base, with 15 bases remaining between them. Germline V lookup: CDR1 SGHAT, CDR2 FQNNGV. CDR3 protein: CASSTLKAGSGNTIYF. In nucleotides, the CDR3 is TGTGCCAGCAGCACTCTCAAAGCGGGGTCTGGAAACACCATATATTTT.

The chain recombines TRBV5-5 with TRBJ2-7, with D hard to call. V shed 0 bases and J shed 0 bases, with 7 bases lying between them. The CDR3 totals 14 residues. Germline values: CDR1 SGHKS, CDR2 YYEKEE (reference sequence). The chain's CDR3 is CASSLVHISYEQYF. In DNA, the CDR3 is TGTGCCAGCAGCTTGGTTCACATCTCCTACGAGCAGTACTTC.

The V gene is TRBV29-1, the J gene TRBJ2-7, with D tentatively TRBD1 (6 bases). V was shortened by 7 bases and J by 3 bases, with 10 bases between the two germline ends. The germline V gene has CDR1 SQVTM and CDR2 ANQGSEA. CDR3 length: 11 residues. CDR3 loop: CSGGQGYEQYF. CDR3 nucleotide sequence: TGCAGCGGGGGGCAGGGCTACGAGCAGTACTTC.

The chain joins TRBV28 to TRBJ2-3, with 7 bases lining up with TRBD2. This CDR3 has 15 residues. Germline CDR1 MDHEN, CDR2 SYDVKM. Trimming removed 2 bases from V and 3 bases from J; junction bases left unmatched: 5. In DNA form, the CDR3 reads TGTGCCAGCAGTTTAGCGGGAGCCAGAACAGATACGCAGTATTTT. Translated: CASSLAGARTDTQYF.

The chain links TRBV7-3 to TRBJ1-1; D is ambiguous. The CDR3 is 14 residues long. Germline assignment: CDR1 SGHTA and CDR2 FQGTGA. V shed 3 bases and J shed 1 base, with 9 bases lying between them. For the CDR3, the DNA is TGTGCCAGCAGCTTTACAGCGGGGAACACTGAAGCTTTCTTT. This encodes CASSFTAGNTEAFF.

The V gene is TRBV30, the J gene TRBJ2-3; D ambiguous. Germline loops: CDR1 GTSNPN, CDR2 SVGIG (reference sequence). The CDR3 sequence is 12 residues long. Trimming removed 0 bases from V and 4 bases from J, with 5 bases in between. This chain's CDR3 is CAWSVIADTQYF. The CDR3 coding sequence is TGTGCCTGGAGTGTAATAGCAGATACGCAGTATTTT.

The gene calls are TRBV27 and TRBJ2-7, with D maybe TRBD2 (5 bases). The CDR3 sequence is 14 residues long. Trimming left V 1 base short and J 3 bases short, with 10 bases between. The germline gives CDR1 MNHEY, CDR2 SMNVEV (reference sequence). The CDR3 loop is CASSLLYGIYEQYF. The DNA for the CDR3 is TGTGCCAGCAGTTTATTATACGGGATCTACGAGCAGTACTTC.

The chain has TRBV6-1 and TRBJ1-3; D unresolved. The CDR3 has 17 amino acids. Germline V gives CDR1 MNHNS, CDR2 SASEGT. Trimming cost V 2 bases and J 0 bases, with 14 bases left between them. The CDR3 here is CASSEQWAVSSGNTIYF. The DNA for the CDR3 is TGTGCCAGCAGTGAACAATGGGCAGTTAGCTCTGGAAACACCATATATTTT.

The chain links TRBV19 to TRBJ1-1; 7 bases are a match to TRBD1. V was pared by 3 bases and J by 7 bases, with 2 bases of the junction left unmatched. Germline loops: CDR1 LNHDA, CDR2 SQIVND (reference sequence). The CDR3 consists of 12 residues. The CDR3 nucleotides are TGTGCCAGTAGTATGGGACAGAGTGAAGCTTTCTTT. Encoded protein: CASSMGQSEAFF.

There are a few counts of this clone. The rearrangement uses TRBV6-2 or TRBV6-3 and TRBJ1-4; 8 nucleotides align to TRBD1. J lost 8 bases, V lost 6 bases, and 5 bases had no gene match. Per the germline V gene, CDR1 is MNHEY and CDR2 is SVGEGT. CDR3 size: 13 residues. The CDR3 DNA sequence: TGTGCCAGCAGCTGGACAGGGCGGGAAAAACTGTTTTTT. Translating it yields CASSWTGREKLFF.

The chain recombines TRBV14 with TRBJ1-4, with 7 bases lining up with TRBD1. The CDR3 has 16 residues. After removal of 0 bases from V and 6 bases from J, the junction contained 7 bases not matched to a gene. The germline V gene has CDR1 SGHDN and CDR2 FVKESK. CDR3 coding DNA: TGTGCCAGCAGCCAAGATATGACAGGGCGTTATGAAAAACTGTTTTTT. Its protein is CASSQDMTGRYEKLFF.

The chain uses TRBV5-4 and TRBJ2-3; possibly TRBD1 for D (6 bases). This CDR3 has 15 amino acids. Germline V lookup: CDR1 SGHNT, CDR2 YYREEE (reference sequence). The V gene lost 0 bases and the J gene lost 6 bases, with 14 bases spanning the gap. DNA for the CDR3: TGTGCCAGCAGCTTGGATAGAGGGGGTCGGGATACGCAGTATTTT. It codes for CASSLDRGGRDTQYF.

The chain carries TRBV4-3 and TRBJ2-7, with D possibly matching TRBD1 (8 bases). Trimming took off 0 bases at V and 6 bases at J, with 15 bases between the two ends. CDR1 is LGHNA and CDR2 is YSLEER in the germline V gene. The CDR3 is 15 residues long. The CDR3 coding sequence is TGCGCCAGCAGCCAAGAACCAACAGGGGGGGGCGAGCAGTACTTC. Encoded protein: CASSQEPTGGGEQYF.